Sequencing of this T cell receptor (beta chain) was carried out in a study of T-cell reconstitution after alpha-beta-depleted transplantation in children. The TCRbeta library was prepared with unique molecular identifiers. MiXCR was run by TCRdb on the PCR reads, yielding one entry per CDR3 protein. The data contain 150,000 to 200,000 distinct CDR3 sequences, less than 15% of them seen just once; the ten biggest clones take up around 14%. This clonotype was counted many times. The clonotype was recovered from a human donor who donated a stem cell graft to a child with acute lymphoblastic leukemia. The source was PBMCs from the stem cell graft donor, collected from the stem cell graft.

Here the CDR3 reads CASSLAWPGAPSYEQYF. Here the CDR3 DNA reads TGTGCCAGCAGCTTAGCTTGGCCGGGAGCCCCCTCCTACGAGCAGTACTTC. The chain links TRBV7-9 to TRBJ2-7, with D perhaps TRBD2 (6 bases). The germline CDR1 and CDR2 sequences are SEHNR and FQNEAQ (reference sequence). The CDR3 sequence is 17 residues long. The germline V and J ends were trimmed by 0 bases and 0 bases, with 15 bases remaining between them.